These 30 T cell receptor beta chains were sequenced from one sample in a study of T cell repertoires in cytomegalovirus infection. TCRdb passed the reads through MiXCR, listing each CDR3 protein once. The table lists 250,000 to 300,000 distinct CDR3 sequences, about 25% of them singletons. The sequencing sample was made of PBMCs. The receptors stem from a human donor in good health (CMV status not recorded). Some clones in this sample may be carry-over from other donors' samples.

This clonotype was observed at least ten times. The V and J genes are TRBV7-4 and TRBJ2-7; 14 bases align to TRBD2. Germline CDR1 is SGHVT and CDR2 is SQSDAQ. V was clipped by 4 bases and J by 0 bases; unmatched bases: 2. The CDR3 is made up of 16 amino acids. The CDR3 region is CASSCGLAGGSYEQYF. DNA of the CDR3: TGTGCCAGCAGCTGCGGACTAGCGGGAGGCTCCTACGAGCAGTACTTC.

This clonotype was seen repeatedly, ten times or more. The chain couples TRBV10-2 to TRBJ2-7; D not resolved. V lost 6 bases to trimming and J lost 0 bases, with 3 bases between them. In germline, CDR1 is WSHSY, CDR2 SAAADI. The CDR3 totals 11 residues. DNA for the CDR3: TGCGCCAGCAGGAGCTCCTACGAGCAGTACTTC. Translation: CASRSSYEQYF.

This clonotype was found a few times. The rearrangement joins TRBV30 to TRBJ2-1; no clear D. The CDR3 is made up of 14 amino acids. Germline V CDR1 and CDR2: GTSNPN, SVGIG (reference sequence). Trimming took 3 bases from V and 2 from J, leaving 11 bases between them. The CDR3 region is CAWRGGVAYNEQFF. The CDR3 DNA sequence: TGTGCCTGGAGAGGTGGGGTCGCCTACAATGAGCAGTTCTTC.

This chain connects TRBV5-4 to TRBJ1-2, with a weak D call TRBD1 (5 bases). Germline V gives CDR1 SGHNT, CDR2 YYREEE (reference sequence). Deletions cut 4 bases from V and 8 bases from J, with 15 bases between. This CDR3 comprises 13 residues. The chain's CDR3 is CASSTPGAHGYTF. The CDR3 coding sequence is TGTGCCAGCAGCACCCCCGGGGCTCACGGCTACACCTTC.

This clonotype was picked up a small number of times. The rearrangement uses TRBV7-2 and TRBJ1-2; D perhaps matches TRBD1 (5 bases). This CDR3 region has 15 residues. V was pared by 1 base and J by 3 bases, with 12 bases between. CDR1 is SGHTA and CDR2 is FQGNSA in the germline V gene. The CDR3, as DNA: TGTGCCAGCAGCTTAGGGGCAGGGCAGGACTATGGCTACACCTTC. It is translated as CASSLGAGQDYGYTF.

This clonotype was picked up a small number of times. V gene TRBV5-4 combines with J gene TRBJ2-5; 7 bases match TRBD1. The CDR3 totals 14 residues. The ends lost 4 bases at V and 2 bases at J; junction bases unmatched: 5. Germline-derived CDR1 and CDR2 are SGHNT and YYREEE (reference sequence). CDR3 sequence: CASSRNRGQETQYF. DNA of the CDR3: TGTGCCAGCAGCCGGAACAGGGGTCAAGAGACCCAGTACTTC. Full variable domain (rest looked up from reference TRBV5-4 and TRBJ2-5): ETGVTQSPTHLIKTRGQQVTLRCSSQSGHNTVSWYQQALGQGPQFIFQYYREEENGRGNFPPRFSGLQFPNYSSELNVNALELDDSALYLCASSRNRGQETQYFGPGTRLLVL.

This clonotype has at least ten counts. The CDR3 is CASAPGPGGETQYF. DNA for the CDR3: TGTGCCAGTGCACCGGGACCAGGAGGAGAGACCCAGTACTTC. The chain employs TRBV19 and TRBJ2-5, with D perhaps matching TRBD1 or TRBD2 (5 bases each). Looked up from germline, CDR1 is LNHDA and CDR2 is SQIVND (reference sequence). This CDR3 spans 14 amino acids. Trimming took 8 bases from V and 4 from J, leaving 17 bases between them.

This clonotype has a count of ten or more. This CDR3 reads CASRVAGGLYNEQFF. The CDR3 DNA follows: TGTGCCAGCAGAGTAGCGGGAGGCCTCTACAATGAGCAGTTCTTC. This chain connects TRBV6-1 to TRBJ2-1; 10 bases align to TRBD2. The V and J ends lost 6 bases and 3 bases, in that order; junction bases with no gene match: 5. The CDR3 runs to 15 residues. Germline V gene data show CDR1 as MNHNS and CDR2 as SASEGT.

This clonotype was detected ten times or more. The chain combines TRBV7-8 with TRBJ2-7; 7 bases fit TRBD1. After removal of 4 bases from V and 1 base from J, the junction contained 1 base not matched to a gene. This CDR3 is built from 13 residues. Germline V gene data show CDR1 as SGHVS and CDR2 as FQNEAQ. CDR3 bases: TGTGCCAGCAGCTCGACAGGGTCCTACGAGCAGTACTTC. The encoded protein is CASSSTGSYEQYF.

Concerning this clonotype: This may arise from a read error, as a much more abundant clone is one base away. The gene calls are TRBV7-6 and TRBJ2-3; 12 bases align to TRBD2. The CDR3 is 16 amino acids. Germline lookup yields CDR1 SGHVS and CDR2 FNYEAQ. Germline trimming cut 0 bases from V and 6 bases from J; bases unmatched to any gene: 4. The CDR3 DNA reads TGTGCCAGCAGCTTAGCGCGACTAGCGGGGGAGGATACGCAGTATTTT. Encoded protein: CASSLARLAGEDTQYF.

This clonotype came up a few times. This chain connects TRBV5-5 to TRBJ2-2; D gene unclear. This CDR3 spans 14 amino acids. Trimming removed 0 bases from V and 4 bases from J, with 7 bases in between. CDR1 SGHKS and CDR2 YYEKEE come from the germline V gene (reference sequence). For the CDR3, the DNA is TGTGCCAGCAGCTTGGACAGCCCCACCGGGGAGCTGTTTTTT. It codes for CASSLDSPTGELFF.

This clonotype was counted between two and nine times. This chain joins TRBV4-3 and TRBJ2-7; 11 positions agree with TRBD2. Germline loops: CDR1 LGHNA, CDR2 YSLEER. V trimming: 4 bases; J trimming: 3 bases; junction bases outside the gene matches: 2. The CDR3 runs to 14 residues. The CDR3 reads CASSPGLADYEQYF. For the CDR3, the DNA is TGCGCCAGCAGCCCGGGACTAGCGGACTACGAGCAGTACTTC.

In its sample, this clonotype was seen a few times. The CDR3 protein is CAIRESGSHYNEQFF. The CDR3, as DNA: TGTGCCATCAGGGAAAGCGGGAGCCATTACAATGAGCAGTTCTTC. V gene TRBV10-3 combines with J gene TRBJ2-1; the match to TRBD2 covers 8 bases. J lost 4 bases, V lost 6 bases, and 8 bases had no gene match. The V gene's germline CDR1 is ENHRY and CDR2 SYGVKD. The CDR3 sequence is 15 residues long.

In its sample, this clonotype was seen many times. CDR3 in DNA: TGTGCCAGTAGTAGGACTAGCGGGGGGTTCAATGAGCAGTTCTTC. Its translation: CASSRTSGGFNEQFF. This chain links TRBV19 with TRBJ2-1, with 14 bases matching TRBD2. In germline, CDR1 is LNHDA, CDR2 SQIVND (reference sequence). Trimming cost V 4 bases and J 6 bases; bases outside gene matches: 2. This CDR3 comprises 15 residues.

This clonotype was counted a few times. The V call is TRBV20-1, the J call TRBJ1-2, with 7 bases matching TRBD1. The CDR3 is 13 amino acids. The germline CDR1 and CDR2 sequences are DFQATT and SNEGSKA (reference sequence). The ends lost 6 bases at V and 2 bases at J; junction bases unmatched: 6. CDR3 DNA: TGCAGTGCCGAGGACAGGATGAACTATGGCTACACCTTC. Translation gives CSAEDRMNYGYTF.

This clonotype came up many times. The CDR3 nucleotides read TGTGCCAGCAGTTACTCAGGACAGGCGTACGAGCAGTACTTC. Translated, it gives CASSYSGQAYEQYF. The genes are TRBV12-3 or TRBV12-4 and TRBJ2-7, with 7 bases lining up with TRBD1. Trimming cost V 4 bases and J 4 bases; bases outside gene matches: 7. The CDR3 is made up of 14 amino acids.

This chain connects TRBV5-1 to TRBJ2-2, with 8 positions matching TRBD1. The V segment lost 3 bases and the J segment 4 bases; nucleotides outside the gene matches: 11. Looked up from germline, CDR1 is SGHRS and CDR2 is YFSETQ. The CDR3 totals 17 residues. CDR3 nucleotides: TGCGCCAGCAGCTCAAACTTACAGGGGGTCGGCACCGGGGAGCTGTTTTTT. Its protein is CASSSNLQGVGTGELFF.

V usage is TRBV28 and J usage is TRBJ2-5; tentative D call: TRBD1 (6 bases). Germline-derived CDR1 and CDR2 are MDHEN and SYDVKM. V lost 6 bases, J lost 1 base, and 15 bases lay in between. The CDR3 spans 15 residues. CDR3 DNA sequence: TGTGCCAGCAGCTCCGCCGGGACATTCCAAGAGACCCAGTACTTC. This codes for CASSSAGTFQETQYF. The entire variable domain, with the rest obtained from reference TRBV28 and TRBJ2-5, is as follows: DVKVTQSSRYLVKRTGEKVFLECVQDMDHENMFWYRQDPGLGLRLIYFSYDVKMKEKGDIPEGYSVSREKKERFSLILESASTNQTSMYLCASSSAGTFQETQYFGPGTRLLVL.

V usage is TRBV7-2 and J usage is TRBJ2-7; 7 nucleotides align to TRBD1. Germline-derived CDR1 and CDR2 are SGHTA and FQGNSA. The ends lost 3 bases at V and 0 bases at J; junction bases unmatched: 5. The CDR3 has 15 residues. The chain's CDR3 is CASSFQGVDSYEQYF. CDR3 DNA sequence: TGTGCCAGCAGCTTTCAGGGGGTGGACTCCTACGAGCAGTACTTC.

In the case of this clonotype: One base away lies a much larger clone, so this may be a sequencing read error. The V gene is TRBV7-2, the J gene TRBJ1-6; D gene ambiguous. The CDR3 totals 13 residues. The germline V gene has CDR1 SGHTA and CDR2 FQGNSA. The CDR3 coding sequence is TGTGCCCGCAGTCCGAGCCCTAATTCACCCCTCCACTTT. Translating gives CARSPSPNSPLHF. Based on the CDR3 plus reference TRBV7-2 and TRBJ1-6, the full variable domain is GAGVSQSPSNKVTEKGKDVELRCDPISGHTALYWYRQSLGQGLEFLIYFQGNSAPDKSGLPSDRFSAERTGGSVSTLTIQRTQQEDSAVYLCARSPSPNSPLHFGNGTRLTVT.

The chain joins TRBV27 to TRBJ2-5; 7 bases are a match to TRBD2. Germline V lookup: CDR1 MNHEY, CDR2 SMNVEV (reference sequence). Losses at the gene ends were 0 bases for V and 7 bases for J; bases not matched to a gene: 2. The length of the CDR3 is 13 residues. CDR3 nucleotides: TGTGCCAGCAGTTTATCCCGCGGGGGGACCCAGTACTTC. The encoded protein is CASSLSRGGTQYF.

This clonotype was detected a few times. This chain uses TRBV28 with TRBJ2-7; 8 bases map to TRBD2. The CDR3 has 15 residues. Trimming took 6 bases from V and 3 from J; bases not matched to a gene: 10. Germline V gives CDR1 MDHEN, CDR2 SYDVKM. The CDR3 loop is CASRGWGGRNYEQYF. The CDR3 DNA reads TGTGCCAGCAGGGGTTGGGGCGGGAGGAACTACGAGCAGTACTTC.

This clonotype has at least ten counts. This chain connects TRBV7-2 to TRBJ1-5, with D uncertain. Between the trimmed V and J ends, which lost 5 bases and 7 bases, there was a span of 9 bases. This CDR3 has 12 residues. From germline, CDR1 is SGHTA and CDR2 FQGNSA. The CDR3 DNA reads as TGTGCCAGCAGCCCGGACCGCCAGCCCCAGCATTTT. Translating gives CASSPDRQPQHF.

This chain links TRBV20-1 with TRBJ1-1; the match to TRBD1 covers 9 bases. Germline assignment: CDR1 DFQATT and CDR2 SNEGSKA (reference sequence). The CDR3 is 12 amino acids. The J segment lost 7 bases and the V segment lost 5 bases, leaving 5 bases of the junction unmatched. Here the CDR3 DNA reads TGCAGTGCTCCGGGACAGGGTGATGAAGCTTTCTTT. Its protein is CSAPGQGDEAFF.

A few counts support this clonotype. The CDR3 protein is CSARDAIGRRDWETQYF. The CDR3 DNA sequence: TGCAGTGCTAGAGATGCGATTGGAAGGCGGGACTGGGAGACCCAGTACTTC. The chain links TRBV20-1 to TRBJ2-5, with D possibly matching TRBD2 (6 bases). The CDR3 consists of 17 residues. The germline V gene has CDR1 DFQATT and CDR2 SNEGSKA (reference sequence). The V gene lost 0 bases and the J gene lost 5 bases, with 22 bases spanning the gap.

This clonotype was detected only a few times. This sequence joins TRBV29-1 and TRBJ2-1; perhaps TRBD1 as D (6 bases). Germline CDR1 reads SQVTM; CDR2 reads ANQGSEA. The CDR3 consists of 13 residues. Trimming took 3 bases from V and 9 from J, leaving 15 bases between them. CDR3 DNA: TGCAGCGTTGAGGTGTCCCCCAGGGGTGAGCAGTTCTTC. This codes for CSVEVSPRGEQFF.

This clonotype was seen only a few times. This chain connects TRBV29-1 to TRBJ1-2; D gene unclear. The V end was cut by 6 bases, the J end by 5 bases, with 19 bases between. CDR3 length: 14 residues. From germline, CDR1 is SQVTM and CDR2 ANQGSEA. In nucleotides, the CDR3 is TGCAGCGTAGGCCGTGAGACACCGCTTTATGGCTACACCTTC. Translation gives CSVGRETPLYGYTF.

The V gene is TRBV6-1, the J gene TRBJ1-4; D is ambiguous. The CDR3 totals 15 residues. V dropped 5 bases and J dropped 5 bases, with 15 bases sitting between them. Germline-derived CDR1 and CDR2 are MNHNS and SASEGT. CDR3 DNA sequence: TGTGCCAGCAGTCGGGCCGGGAGCGAAAATGAAAAACTGTTTTTT. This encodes CASSRAGSENEKLFF.

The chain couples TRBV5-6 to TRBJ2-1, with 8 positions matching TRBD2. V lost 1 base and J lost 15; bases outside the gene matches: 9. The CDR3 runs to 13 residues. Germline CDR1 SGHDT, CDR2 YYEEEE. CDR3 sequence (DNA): TGTGCCAGCAGCTTGCCGGTAGCGGGATCGTCGTTCTTC. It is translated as CASSLPVAGSSFF.

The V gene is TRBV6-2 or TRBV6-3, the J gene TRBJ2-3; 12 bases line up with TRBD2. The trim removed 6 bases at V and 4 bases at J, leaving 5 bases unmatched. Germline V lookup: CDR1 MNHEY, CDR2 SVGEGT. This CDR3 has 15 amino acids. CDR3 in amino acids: CASRRTSGTPDTQYF. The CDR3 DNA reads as TGTGCCAGCAGGAGGACTAGCGGGACCCCAGATACGCAGTATTTT.